This T cell receptor (beta chain) was found in a study of shared clonotypes between healthy human individuals. Findings of the study overall: Estimated richness was generally greater in naive than memory subsets. In a few donors, around 5% of naive CD4 clonotypes appeared in common.

On sorted subsets, replicate PCRs used about 200 ng DNA, or tens of thousands of T cell genomes. Sequencing used immunoSEQ multiplex PCR; TCRdb keeps in-frame clones, though not all of them. The sample has around 2,100,000 clones, approximately 95% seen once. Terminally differentiated effector memory CD45RA+ cells were excluded from the naive CD8 cells, which were CD45RO-negative and positively selected for CCR7. As to this clone: Antigen: not known.

The V gene end was trimmed by 0 bases and the J gene end by 0 bases; junction bases not matched to a gene: 5. The CDR3 is made up of 16 amino acids. From germline, CDR1 is LNHNV and CDR2 YYDKDF (reference sequence). This clonotype was sampled from a man between 18 and 35 years old in good health. The chain couples TRBV15 to TRBJ2-7; TRBD2 aligns across 7 bases. Sequencing used naive CD8+ T cells sorted from blood. DNA for the CDR3: TGTGCCACCAGCAGAGATCTGGGGACTAACTCCTACGAGCAGTACTTC. Its protein is CATSRDLGTNSYEQYF. The whole variable domain, filled in from reference TRBV15 and TRBJ2-7, reads DAMVIQNPRYQVTQFGKPVTLSCSQTLNHNVMYWYQQKSSQAPKLLFHYYDKDFNNEADTPDNFQSRRPNTSFCFLDIRSPGLGDTAMYLCATSRDLGTNSYEQYFGPGTRLTVT.